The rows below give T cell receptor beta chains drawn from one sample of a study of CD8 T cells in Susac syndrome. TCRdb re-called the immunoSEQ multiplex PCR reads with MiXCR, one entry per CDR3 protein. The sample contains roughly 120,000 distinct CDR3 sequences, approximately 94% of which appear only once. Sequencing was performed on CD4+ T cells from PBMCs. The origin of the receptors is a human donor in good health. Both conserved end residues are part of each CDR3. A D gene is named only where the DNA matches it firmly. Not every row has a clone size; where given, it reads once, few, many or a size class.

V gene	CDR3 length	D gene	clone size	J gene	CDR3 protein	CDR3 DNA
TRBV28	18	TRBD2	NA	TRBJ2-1	CASSQDWGLAGDHNEQFF	TGTGCCAGCAGTCAAGATTGGGGACTAGCGGGAGATCACAATGAGCAGTTCTTC
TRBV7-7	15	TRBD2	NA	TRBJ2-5	CASSLMGTTQETQYF	TGTGCTAGCAGCTTAATGGGGACTACTCAAGAGACCCAGTACTTC
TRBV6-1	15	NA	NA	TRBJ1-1	CASSEGVRGNTEAFF	TGTGCCAGCAGTGAAGGCGTCAGGGGAAACACTGAAGCTTTCTTT
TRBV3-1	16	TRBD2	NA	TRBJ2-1	CASSREGLAGGNEQFF	TGTGCCAGCAGCCGAGAAGGACTAGCGGGAGGCAATGAGCAGTTCTTC
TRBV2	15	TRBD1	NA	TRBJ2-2	CASRRDRGGTGELFF	TGTGCCAGCAGACGCGACAGGGGAGGCACCGGGGAGCTGTTTTTT
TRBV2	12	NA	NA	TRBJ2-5	CASKNGQETQYF	TGTGCCAGCAAAAATGGCCAAGAGACCCAGTACTTC
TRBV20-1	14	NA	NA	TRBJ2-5	CSARRSVGMETQYF	TGCAGTGCTAGAAGGTCTGTGGGGATGGAGACCCAGTACTTC
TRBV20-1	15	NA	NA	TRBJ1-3	CSARDPGGPGNTIYF	TGCAGTGCTAGAGATCCCGGGGGCCCTGGAAACACCATATATTTT
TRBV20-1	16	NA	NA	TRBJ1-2	CSARLGGRKNNYGYTF	TGCAGTGCTAGGTTGGGGGGCAGGAAGAATAACTATGGCTACACCTTC
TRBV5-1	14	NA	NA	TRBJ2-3	CASSSLMDTDTQYF	TGCGCCAGCAGCTCACTGATGGACACAGATACGCAGTATTTT
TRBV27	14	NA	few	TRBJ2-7	CASSSRGSSYEQYF	TGTGCCAGCAGTTCCCGGGGTTCCTCCTACGAGCAGTACTTC
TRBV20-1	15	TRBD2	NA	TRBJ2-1	CSASPLGGVYNEQFF	TGCAGTGCTAGTCCCCTCGGGGGGGTGTACAATGAGCAGTTCTTC
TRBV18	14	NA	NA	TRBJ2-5	CASSPPMGEETQYF	TGTGCCAGCTCACCACCGATGGGAGAAGAGACCCAGTACTTC
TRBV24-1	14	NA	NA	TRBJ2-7	CATRGVLPFCEQYF	TGTGCCACCAGGGGGGTCCTTCCTTTCTGCGAGCAGTACTTC
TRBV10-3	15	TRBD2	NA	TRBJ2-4	CAISEGGTIRSIQYF	TGTGCCATCAGTGAGGGAGGGACTATCCGGAGCATTCAGTACTTC
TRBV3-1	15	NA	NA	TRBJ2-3	CASSQGPSRSDTQYF	TGTGCCAGCAGCCAAGGGCCTAGTAGGTCAGATACGCAGTATTTT
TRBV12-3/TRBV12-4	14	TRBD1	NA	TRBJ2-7	CASSLKDRVYEQYF	TGTGCCAGCAGTCTAAAGGACAGGGTCTACGAGCAGTACTTC
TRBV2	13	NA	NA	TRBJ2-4	CASSERRENIQYF	TGTGCCAGCAGTGAAAGGAGGGAAAACATTCAGTACTTC
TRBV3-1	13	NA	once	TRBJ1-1	CASSRLQNTEAFF	TGTGCCAGCAGCAGACTTCAGAACACTGAAGCTTTCTTT
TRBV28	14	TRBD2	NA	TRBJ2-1	CASSPGTSLNEQFF	TGTGCCAGCAGTCCCGGGACTAGTCTCAATGAGCAGTTCTTC
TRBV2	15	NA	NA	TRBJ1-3	CASSRGQPVGNTIYF	TGTGCCAGCAGTCGCGGGCAGCCGGTCGGAAACACCATATATTTT
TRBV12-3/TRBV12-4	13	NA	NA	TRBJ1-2	CASSPSDSYGYTF	TGTGCCAGCAGTCCCTCGGATTCCTATGGCTACACCTTC
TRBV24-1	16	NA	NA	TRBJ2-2	CATSLGRNLNTGELFF	TGTGCCACCAGTCTGGGCAGAAACTTGAACACCGGGGAGCTGTTTTTT
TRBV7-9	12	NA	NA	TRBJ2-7	CASSPDSLEQYF	TGTGCCAGCAGTCCGGACAGTCTGGAGCAGTACTTC
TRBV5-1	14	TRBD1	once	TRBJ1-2	CASSLGQGRYGYTF	TGCGCCAGCAGCCTGGGACAGGGCCGCTATGGCTACACCTTC
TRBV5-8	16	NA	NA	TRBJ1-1	CASSPSGVRVNTEAFF	TGTGCCAGCAGCCCGTCGGGTGTTAGGGTGAACACTGAAGCTTTCTTT
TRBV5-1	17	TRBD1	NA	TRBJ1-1	CASSSRTGARRGTEAFF	TGCGCCAGCAGCTCCCGGACAGGGGCGCGTCGGGGGACTGAAGCTTTCTTT
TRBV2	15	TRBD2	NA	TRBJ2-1	CASSEVIAGGGEQFF	TGTGCCAGCAGTGAAGTGATAGCGGGAGGGGGTGAGCAGTTCTTC
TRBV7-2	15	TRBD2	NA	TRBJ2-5	CASTRAGGYQETQYF	TGTGCCAGCACCCGAGCGGGAGGGTACCAAGAGACCCAGTACTTC
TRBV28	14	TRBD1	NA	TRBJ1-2	CAIRTGGPVGGYTF	TGTGCCATCCGTACAGGGGGCCCAGTAGGGGGCTACACCTTC
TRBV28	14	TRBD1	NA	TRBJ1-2	CASSLVQGARGYTF	TGTGCCAGCAGTTTAGTCCAGGGGGCGCGAGGCTACACCTTC
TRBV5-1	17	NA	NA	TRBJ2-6	CASSKARLSSGANVLTF	TGCGCCAGCAGCAAAGCCAGATTGAGTTCTGGGGCCAACGTCCTGACTTTC
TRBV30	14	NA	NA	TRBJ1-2	CAWNRGLGGYGYTF	TGTGCCTGGAACCGCGGGTTGGGAGGCTATGGCTACACCTTC
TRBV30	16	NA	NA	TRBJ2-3	CAWSGSSDASTDTQYF	TGTGCCTGGAGCGGGTCTAGCGATGCTAGCACAGATACGCAGTATTTT
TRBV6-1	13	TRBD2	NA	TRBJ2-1	CASRLAGDREQFF	TGTGCCAGCAGACTAGCGGGAGATAGAGAGCAGTTCTTC
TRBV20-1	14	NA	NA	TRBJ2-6	CSARKTTGANVLTF	TGCAGTGCTAGAAAGACAACTGGGGCCAACGTCCTGACTTTC
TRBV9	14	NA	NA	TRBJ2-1	CASGLQGNYNEQFF	TGTGCCAGCGGGCTGCAGGGGAATTACAATGAGCAGTTCTTC
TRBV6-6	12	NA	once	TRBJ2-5	CASSKRGETQYF	TGTGCCAGCAGTAAACGAGGGGAGACCCAGTACTTC
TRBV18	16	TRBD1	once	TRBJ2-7	CASSPPLGQGNIEQYF	TGTGCCAGCTCACCACCGCTGGGACAGGGAAATATTGAGCAGTACTTC
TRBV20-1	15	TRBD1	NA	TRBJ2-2	CSAKDRGPGTGELFF	TGCAGTGCTAAGGACAGGGGGCCAGGCACCGGGGAGCTGTTTTTT
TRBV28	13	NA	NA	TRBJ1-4	CASSLSTNEKLFF	TGTGCCAGCAGTCTCTCAACTAATGAAAAACTGTTTTTT